Listed below are T cell receptor beta chains from one sample, sequenced in a study of Ad26.COV2.S vaccination and SARS-CoV-2 variants. Generated by immunoSEQ multiplex PCR, the TCRdb table keeps only in-frame clones and is missing some. The repertoire consists of some 460,000 clones, with roughly nine tenths occurring once and the leading ten covering around 1.8%. The sample here was peripheral blood, taken in a trial of Ad26.COV2.S vaccine versus placebo. The receptors stem from a person between 18 and 59 years old who received the Ad26.COV2.S COVID-19 vaccine or a placebo. CDR3s include the opening cysteine and the closing phenylalanine or tryptophan. Each record gives: J gene, V gene, clone size, D gene, CDR3 DNA, CDR3 protein. A D gene is named only where the DNA matches it firmly. Not every row has a clone size; where given, it reads once, few, many or a size class.

TRBJ1-1,TRBV9,once,-,TGTGCCAGCAGCCCGCAGCAGAACACTGAAGCTTTCTTT,CASSPQQNTEAFF
TRBJ1-3,TRBV15,once,TRBD1,TGTGCCACCAGCAGAGTTGGGCAGGGGGACGTAAGCTCTGGAAACACCATATATTTT,CATSRVGQGDVSSGNTIYF
TRBJ1-2,TRBV10-3,-,TRBD1,TGTGCCATCAGGGAAAACAGGGGACGTAACTATGGCTACACCTTC,CAIRENRGRNYGYTF
TRBJ1-5,TRBV7-8,once,-,TGTGCCAGCAGCTTCTACCTGGGAAATAGCAATCAGCCCCAGCATTTT,CASSFYLGNSNQPQHF
TRBJ1-1,TRBV7-2,few,TRBD1,TGTGCCAGCAGCTTCGCCCCCAGGGGGCAAACTGAAGCTTTCTTT,CASSFAPRGQTEAFF
TRBJ1-2,TRBV5-1,-,-,TGCGCCAGCAGCTTGAGGTCAGGAGATGGCTACACCTTC,CASSLRSGDGYTF
TRBJ2-2,TRBV4-1,-,-,TGCGCCAGCAGCCCCCGGGGCACCGGGGAGCTGTTTTTT,CASSPRGTGELFF
TRBJ1-3,TRBV11-2,-,-,TGTGCCAGCAGCTTAGGTCGTACGGGGACTGGAAACACCATATATTTT,CASSLGRTGTGNTIYF
TRBJ1-5,TRBV19,-,-,TGTGCCAGTAGTAGAGACAGAGAAAATCAGCCCCAGCATTTT,CASSRDRENQPQHF
TRBJ2-7,TRBV28,-,-,TGTGCCAGCAGTTCCCCCAGGAGCGACTTTGTCCCCTACGAGCAGTACTTC,CASSSPRSDFVPYEQYF
TRBJ1-5,TRBV20-1,-,-,TGCAGTGCTAGTTCTAGGATGGGGTCGCAGCCCCAGCATTTT,CSASSRMGSQPQHF
TRBJ1-1,TRBV11-3,once,-,TGTGCCAGCAGCTTAGGGGGGATGAACACTGAAGCTTTCTTT,CASSLGGMNTEAFF
TRBJ2-3,TRBV9,once,-,TGTGCCAGCAGCGAGGGTGTTGTGGATACGCAGTATTTT,CASSEGVVDTQYF
TRBJ1-1,TRBV2,-,-,TGTGCCAGCAGTGAGGCAGCTAGAATCAAGAACACTGAAGCTTTCTTT,CASSEAARIKNTEAFF
TRBJ2-1,TRBV27,-,TRBD2,TGTGCCAGCAGTAAACTAGCGGGGTACTACAATGAGCAGTTCTTC,CASSKLAGYYNEQFF
TRBJ2-3,TRBV28,-,-,TGTGCCAGCAGTTTCAAACCGGGACCGGGATTGAGCACAGATACGCAGTATTTT,CASSFKPGPGLSTDTQYF
TRBJ2-3,TRBV6-5,once,TRBD2,TGTGCCAGCAGTTACCTAGCGGACACAGATACGCAGTATTTT,CASSYLADTDTQYF
TRBJ2-1,TRBV5-1,-,TRBD2,TGCGCCAGCAGCCCAGGACTAGCGGGGAGCGCCTACTACAATGAGCAGTTCTTC,CASSPGLAGSAYYNEQFF
TRBJ2-4,TRBV6-2/TRBV6-3,-,-,TGTGCCAGCAGTTATAGTGGGGTCCAAAACATTCAGTACTTC,CASSYSGVQNIQYF
TRBJ1-5,TRBV12-3/TRBV12-4,-,-,TGTGCCAGCAGTTTAGGGGTTGCCTCCCCCCAGCATTTT,CASSLGVASPQHF
TRBJ2-7,TRBV9,once,-,TGTGCCAGCAGCGGGGGGTCCGGGACTTGGTACGAGCAGTACTTC,CASSGGSGTWYEQYF
TRBJ2-1,TRBV12-3/TRBV12-4,once,-,TGTGCCAGCAGTTTCAGCCTTGAGCAGTTCTTC,CASSFSLEQFF
TRBJ1-4,TRBV7-9,few,-,TGTGCCAGCAGCTTAGCCTGGGGGCAAGGTGAAAAACTGTTTTTT,CASSLAWGQGEKLFF
TRBJ1-2,TRBV9,-,TRBD1,TGTGCCAGCAGCGTAGGGGACAGCCTTAACTATGGCTACACCTTC,CASSVGDSLNYGYTF
TRBJ1-5,TRBV6-5,-,-,TGTGCCAGCAGTCAACGGGACACCAATCAGCCCCAGCATTTT,CASSQRDTNQPQHF
TRBJ2-7,TRBV11-2,-,TRBD1,TGTGCCAGCAGCTCTAGGACAGGAGAGTACGAGCAGTACTTC,CASSSRTGEYEQYF
TRBJ2-2,TRBV6-1,-,TRBD2,TGTGCCAGCAGAAGACTAGCGGGGGGCGGGGAGCTGTTTTTT,CASRRLAGGGELFF
TRBJ1-3,TRBV5-1,-,-,TGCGCCAGCAGCTTTCTAGGCGGTCCCTCTGGAAACACCATATATTTT,CASSFLGGPSGNTIYF
TRBJ2-5,TRBV28,-,-,TGTGCCAGCAGTCCCCGTGACAGACAAGAGACCCAGTACTTC,CASSPRDRQETQYF
TRBJ1-5,TRBV2,-,TRBD1,TGTGCCACCACCGGGACAGGGGGTAGCAATCAGCCCCAGCATTTT,CATTGTGGSNQPQHF
TRBJ2-5,TRBV7-9,-,-,TGTGCCAGCAGCTTTTTCGGGGGAGGCCAAGAGACCCAGTACTTC,CASSFFGGGQETQYF
TRBJ2-1,TRBV12-1,-,-,TGTGCCAGCAGCTTTAGCGGGAGCGACAAGCGGTTTGAGCAGTTCTTC,CASSFSGSDKRFEQFF
TRBJ2-1,TRBV5-5,-,-,TGTGCCAGCAGCTTGGACAGGACCCCCTACAATGAGCAGTTCTTC,CASSLDRTPYNEQFF
TRBJ2-1,TRBV7-8,-,-,TGTGCCAGCAGGCCCATCCGGGGGAGCCAGTACAATGAGCAGTTCTTC,CASRPIRGSQYNEQFF
TRBJ1-6,TRBV4-1,-,-,TGCGCCAGCAGCCTGGAGTATAATTCACCCCTCCACTTT,CASSLEYNSPLHF
TRBJ2-3,TRBV6-5,-,-,TGTGCCAGCAGTTACGGGCCGAACATGGATACGCAGTATTTT,CASSYGPNMDTQYF
TRBJ1-1,TRBV9,-,-,TGTGCCAGCAGCGTAACGCACGTTTCCGCTTTCTTT,CASSVTHVSAFF
TRBJ2-5,TRBV24-1,-,-,TGTGCCACCAGTGAGGCCTCAGGGGGGCAAGAGACCCAGTACTTC,CATSEASGGQETQYF
TRBJ1-5,TRBV15,once,-,TGTGCCACCAGCAGAGAATACCTCAAAAATCAGCCCCAGCATTTT,CATSREYLKNQPQHF
TRBJ2-3,TRBV3-1/TRBV3-2,-,-,TGTGCCAGCAGTCCACGGGCCTCCACAGATACGCAGTATTTT,CASSPRASTDTQYF
TRBJ2-3,TRBV6-5,-,-,TGTGCCAGCAGGAAACTAGCCGGAGGGGCAGATACGCAGTATTTT,CASRKLAGGADTQYF